This T cell receptor (beta chain) was identified during a study of radiation and T cells in renal cell carcinoma. Study outcomes and limitations: In blood, top tumor clones expanded by 2 weeks, shrinking by 4.

CDR1 MNHEY and CDR2 SMNVEV come from the germline V gene (reference sequence). This CDR3 spans 12 amino acids. V dropped 4 bases and J dropped 4 bases, with 5 bases sitting between them. Time point specified: blood 4 weeks post-SBRT, at nephrectomy. Stated treatment: 15 Gy SBRT to primary tumor, nephrectomy 4 weeks later. Nephrectomy followed 15 Gy stereotactic body radiation by 4 weeks. About this clone itself: Its cognate antigen is unknown.

Method: immunoSEQ multiplex PCR; TCRdb's copy keeps in-frame clones and lacks some. Altogether 40,000 to 50,000 clones are present, over 80% being singletons, with the ten largest covering around 26%. This chain uses TRBV27 with TRBJ1-3; D gene ambiguous. The sequencing used blood, collected from a patient whose treatment included radiotherapy and nephrectomy. This receptor was taken from a woman aged 65 to 85 with renal cell carcinoma. The CDR3 region is CASSSDGNTIYF. For the CDR3, the DNA is TGTGCCAGCAGTTCGGACGGAAACACCATATATTTT.